This T cell receptor (beta chain) was identified in a study of blood T cell repertoires in COVID-19. Trimming shortened V by 4 bases and J by 5 bases, and 15 bases separated the two germline ends. The germline V gene has CDR1 LGHNA and CDR2 YNFKEQ. This CDR3 spans 15 amino acids. Assay: immunoSEQ multiplex PCR; the TCRdb copy retains only in-frame clones and omits some. The sample has 360,000 or so clones, roughly 90% seen once. The receptor's source is a man aged 18 to 35 with active or convalescent COVID-19. The sample comprised peripheral blood. The chain combines TRBV4-2 with TRBJ2-1; D is perhaps TRBD2 (6 bases). The CDR3 region has the DNA TGTGCCAGCAGCCGCGCGGGTAGCGGAGACAATGAGCAGTTCTTC. This sequence encodes CASSRAGSGDNEQFF.